Described below is a single T cell receptor (beta chain) sequence and its context. Its antigen is unknown. The data are from a study of CD8 T cells in ankylosing spondylitis. The study's findings and limits: Within matched ankylosing spondylitis synovial fluid, disease-linked clones were reportedly significantly enriched. A TCR beta motif of 7 to 9 highly homologous variants seemed to mark ankylosing spondylitis blood. Disease-linked clones bore a CD8+ phenotype and were relatively rare in peripheral blood.

Quantitative 5'-RACE with molecular barcodes was used to make the TCR beta libraries. Each CDR3 protein gets one entry after TCRdb re-called the 5' RACE reads with MiXCR. Of 200,000 to 250,000 distinct CDR3 sequences listed, about 16% were seen once; the top ten hold 42%. Germline V lookup: CDR1 LNHNV, CDR2 YYDKDF (reference sequence). This CDR3 is built from 15 residues. Between the trimmed V and J ends, which lost 0 bases and 2 bases, there was a span of 9 bases. This sequence originates from a male donor with ankylosing spondylitis. Sequencing used blood, either unsorted or a sorted T cell fraction (not recorded which). The chain has TRBV15 and TRBJ2-3, with D perhaps assigned TRBD1 or TRBD2 (5 bases each). The CDR3 DNA follows: TGTGCCACCAGCAGAGATGGGACCTACACAGATACGCAGTATTTT. It encodes CATSRDGTYTDTQYF.